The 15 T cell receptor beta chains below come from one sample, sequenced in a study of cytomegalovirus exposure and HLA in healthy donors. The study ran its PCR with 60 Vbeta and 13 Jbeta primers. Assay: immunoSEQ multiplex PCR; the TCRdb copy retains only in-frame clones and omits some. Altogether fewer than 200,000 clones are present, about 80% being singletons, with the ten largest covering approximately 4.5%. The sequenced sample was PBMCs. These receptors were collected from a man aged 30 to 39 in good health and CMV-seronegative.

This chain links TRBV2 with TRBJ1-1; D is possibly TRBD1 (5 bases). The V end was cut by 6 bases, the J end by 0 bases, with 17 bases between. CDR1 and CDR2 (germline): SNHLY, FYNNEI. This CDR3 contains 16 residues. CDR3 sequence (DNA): TGTGCCAGCAGGCGTATATCAGGGATTCTGAACACTGAAGCTTTCTTT. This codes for CASRRISGILNTEAFF.

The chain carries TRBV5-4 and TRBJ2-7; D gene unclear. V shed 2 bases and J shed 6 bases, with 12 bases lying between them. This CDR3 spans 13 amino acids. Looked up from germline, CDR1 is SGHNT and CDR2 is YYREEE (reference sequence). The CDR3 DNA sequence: TGTGCCAGCAGCTTCCCCCCTTCCCGCGAGCAGTACTTC. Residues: CASSFPPSREQYF.

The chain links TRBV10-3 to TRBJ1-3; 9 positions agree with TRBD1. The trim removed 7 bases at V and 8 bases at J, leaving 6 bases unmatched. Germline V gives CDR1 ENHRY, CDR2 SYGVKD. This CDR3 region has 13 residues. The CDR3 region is CAIIEGQGHTIYF. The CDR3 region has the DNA TGTGCCATCATCGAGGGACAGGGTCACACCATATATTTT.

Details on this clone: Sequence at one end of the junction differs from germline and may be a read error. The DNA for the CDR3 is TGTTCCAGCAGCTTGTCGGGTTCACCCCTCCACTTT. As protein: CSSSLSGSPLHF. The chain is built from TRBV7-9 and TRBJ1-6; D gene ambiguous. The germline V gene has CDR1 SEHNR and CDR2 FQNEAQ (reference sequence). CDR3 length equals 12 residues. The whole variable domain, filled in from reference TRBV7-9 and TRBJ1-6, reads DTGVSQNPRHKITKRGQNVTFRCDPISEHNRLYWYRQTLGQGPEFLTYFQNEAQLEKSRLLSDRFSAERPKGSFSTLEIQRTEQGDSAMYLCSSSLSGSPLHFGNGTRLTVT.

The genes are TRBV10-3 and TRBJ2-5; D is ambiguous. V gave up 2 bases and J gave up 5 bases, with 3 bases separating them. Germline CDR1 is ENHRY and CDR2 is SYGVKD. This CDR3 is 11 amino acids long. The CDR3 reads CAISEGETQYF. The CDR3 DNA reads TGTGCCATCAGTGAGGGCGAGACCCAGTACTTC.

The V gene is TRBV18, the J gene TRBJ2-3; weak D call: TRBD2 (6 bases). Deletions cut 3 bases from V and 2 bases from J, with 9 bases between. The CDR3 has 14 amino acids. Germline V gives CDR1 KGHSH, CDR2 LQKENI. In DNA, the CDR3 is TGTGCCAGCTCACCTACTAGCTTCACAGATACGCAGTATTTT. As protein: CASSPTSFTDTQYF.

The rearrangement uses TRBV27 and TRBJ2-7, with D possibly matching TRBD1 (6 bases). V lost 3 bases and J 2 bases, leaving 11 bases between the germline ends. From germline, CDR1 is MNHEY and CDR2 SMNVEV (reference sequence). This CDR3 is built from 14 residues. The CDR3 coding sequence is TGTGCCAGCAGTTTCGACAGGAACACCTACGAGCAGTACTTC. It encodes CASSFDRNTYEQYF.

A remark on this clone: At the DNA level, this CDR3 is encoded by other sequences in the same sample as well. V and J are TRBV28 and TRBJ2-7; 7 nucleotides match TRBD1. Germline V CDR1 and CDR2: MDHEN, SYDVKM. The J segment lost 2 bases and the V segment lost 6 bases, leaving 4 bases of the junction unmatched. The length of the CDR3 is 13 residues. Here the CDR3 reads CASSLTGAYEQYF. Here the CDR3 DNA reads TGTGCCAGCAGCCTTACAGGGGCCTACGAGCAGTACTTC.

In DNA form, the CDR3 reads TGTGCCTGGAGTGTATTGCGGAGGAATGAGCAGTTCTTC. Translated, it gives CAWSVLRRNEQFF. The chain links TRBV30 to TRBJ2-1, with D tentatively TRBD2 (5 bases). The V end lost 0 bases, the J end lost 7 bases, and 10 bases lay between the germline ends. The length of the CDR3 is 13 residues. Germline V gene sequence: CDR1 GTSNPN, CDR2 SVGIG (reference sequence).

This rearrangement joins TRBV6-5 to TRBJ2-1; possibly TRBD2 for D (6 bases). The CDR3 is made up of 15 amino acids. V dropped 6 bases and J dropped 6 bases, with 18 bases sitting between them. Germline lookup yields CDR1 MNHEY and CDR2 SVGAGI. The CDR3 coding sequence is TGTGCCAGCAGGCGTACCCAAACTAGCCCCAATGAGCAGTTCTTC. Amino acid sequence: CASRRTQTSPNEQFF.

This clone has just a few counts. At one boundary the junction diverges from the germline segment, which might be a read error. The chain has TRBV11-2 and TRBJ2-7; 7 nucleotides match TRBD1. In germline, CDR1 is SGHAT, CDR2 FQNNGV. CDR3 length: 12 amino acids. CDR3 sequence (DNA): TGTGCCAGCAGCTTAGTCTATCGGTCGACAGGGTTC. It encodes CASSLVYRSTGF.

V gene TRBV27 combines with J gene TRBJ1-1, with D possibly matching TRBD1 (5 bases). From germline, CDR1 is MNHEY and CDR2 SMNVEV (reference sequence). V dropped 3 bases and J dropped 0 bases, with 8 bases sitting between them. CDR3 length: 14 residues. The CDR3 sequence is CASSFTQVNTEAFF. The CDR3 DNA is TGTGCCAGCAGTTTTACACAGGTGAACACTGAAGCTTTCTTT.

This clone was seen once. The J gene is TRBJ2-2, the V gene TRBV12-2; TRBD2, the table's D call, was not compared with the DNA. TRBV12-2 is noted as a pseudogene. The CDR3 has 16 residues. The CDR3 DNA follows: TGTGCAAGTCGCTTCCGCGGGGCAGGGAACACCGGGGAGCTGTTTTTT. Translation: CASRFRGAGNTGELFF.

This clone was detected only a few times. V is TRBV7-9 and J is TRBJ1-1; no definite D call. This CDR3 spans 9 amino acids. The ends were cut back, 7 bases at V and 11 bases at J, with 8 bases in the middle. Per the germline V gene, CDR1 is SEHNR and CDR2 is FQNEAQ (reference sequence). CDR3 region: CASTASAFF. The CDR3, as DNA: TGTGCCAGCACCGCGTCGGCTTTCTTT.

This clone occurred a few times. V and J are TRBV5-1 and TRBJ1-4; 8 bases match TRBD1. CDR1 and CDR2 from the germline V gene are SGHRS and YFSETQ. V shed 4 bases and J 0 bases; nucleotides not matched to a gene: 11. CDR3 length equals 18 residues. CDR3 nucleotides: TGCGCCAGCAGCCCAAGGACAGGGTTAGATGCAACTAATGAAAAACTGTTTTTT. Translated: CASSPRTGLDATNEKLFF.